This TCR beta chain was sequenced during a study of blood T cell repertoires in COVID-19. Across the whole study: The samples span acute and convalescent COVID-19 from the United States, Italy and Spain.

Ages ranged from about 18 to 89 years, with residence in under 25 US areas. Cohort placement rested on clinical history that participants reported themselves. TCRdb's copy holds only in-frame clones and misses some; the assay was immunoSEQ multiplex PCR. The data hold more than 400,000 clones, with less than 95% observed a single time. From germline, CDR1 is SQVTM and CDR2 ANQGSEA. V shed 4 bases and J 4 bases; nucleotides not matched to a gene: 5. This CDR3 region has 14 residues. The receptor's source is a man younger than 35 who had recovered from COVID-19. The sequencing input was PBMCs or T cells enriched from blood (not recorded which). The chain joins TRBV29-1 to TRBJ2-3; 10 bases align to TRBD1. Written as DNA, the CDR3 is TGCAGCGTTGTTCGGGACAGGGGTGCAGATACGCAGTATTTT. This gives the protein CSVVRDRGADTQYF.